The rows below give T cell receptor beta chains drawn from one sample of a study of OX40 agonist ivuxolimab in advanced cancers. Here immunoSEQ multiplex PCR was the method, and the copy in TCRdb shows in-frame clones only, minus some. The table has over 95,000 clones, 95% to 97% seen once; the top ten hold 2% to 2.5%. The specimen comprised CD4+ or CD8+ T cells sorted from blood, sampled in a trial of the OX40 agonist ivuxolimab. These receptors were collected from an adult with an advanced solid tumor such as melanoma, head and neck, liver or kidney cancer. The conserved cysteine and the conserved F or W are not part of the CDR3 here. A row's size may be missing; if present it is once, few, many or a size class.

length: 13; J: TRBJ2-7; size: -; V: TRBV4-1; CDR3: ASSRNRGINYEQY
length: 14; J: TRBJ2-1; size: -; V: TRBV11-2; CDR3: ASSPDRVYSYNEQF
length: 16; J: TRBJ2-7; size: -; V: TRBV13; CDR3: ASSLRMGTGTASYEQY
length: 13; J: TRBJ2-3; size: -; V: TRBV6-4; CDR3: ASSDTGAIADTQY
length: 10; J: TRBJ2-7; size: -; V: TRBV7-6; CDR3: ASSLGGLEQY
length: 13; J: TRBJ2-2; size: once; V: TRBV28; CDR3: ASSLTRDGTGELF
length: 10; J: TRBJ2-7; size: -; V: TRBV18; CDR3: ASSPQGFEQY
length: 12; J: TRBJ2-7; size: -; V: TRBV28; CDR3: ASSFRGGLYEQY
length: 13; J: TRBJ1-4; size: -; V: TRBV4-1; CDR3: ASSRRTEVNEKLF
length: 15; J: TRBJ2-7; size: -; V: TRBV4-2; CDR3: ASSQERPGTGTYEQY
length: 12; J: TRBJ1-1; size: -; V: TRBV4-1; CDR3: ASSQDWTNTEAF
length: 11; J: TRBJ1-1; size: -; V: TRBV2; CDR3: ASTEGGVAEAF
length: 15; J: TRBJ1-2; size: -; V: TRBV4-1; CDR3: ASSQAGTGGVNYGYT
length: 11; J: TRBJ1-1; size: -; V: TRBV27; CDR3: ASRLPGVTEAF
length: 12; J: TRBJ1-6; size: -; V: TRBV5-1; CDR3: ASSLNGGNSPLH
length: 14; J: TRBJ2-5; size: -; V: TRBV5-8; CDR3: ASSLSGTGAGETQY
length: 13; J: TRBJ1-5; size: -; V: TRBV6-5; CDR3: ASSYGAGGNQPQH
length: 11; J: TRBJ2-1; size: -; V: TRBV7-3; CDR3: ASSLGLAGEQF
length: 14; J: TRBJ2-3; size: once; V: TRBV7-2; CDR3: ASSSWTSAPYNTQY
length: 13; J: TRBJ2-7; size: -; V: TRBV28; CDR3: ASSLGGQGYYEQY
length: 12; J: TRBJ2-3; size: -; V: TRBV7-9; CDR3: ASSLVSGTDTQY
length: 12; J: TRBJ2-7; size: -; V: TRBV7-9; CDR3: ASIAGQGPYEQY
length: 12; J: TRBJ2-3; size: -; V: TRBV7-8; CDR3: ASSLVSAGDTQY
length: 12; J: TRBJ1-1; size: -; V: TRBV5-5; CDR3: ASNQYRGYTEAF
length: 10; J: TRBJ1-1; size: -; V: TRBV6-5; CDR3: ASSGRDTEAF
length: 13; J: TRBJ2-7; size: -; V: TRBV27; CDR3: ASSPMDRRSHEQY
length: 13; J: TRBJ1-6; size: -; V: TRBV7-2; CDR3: ASSPRSGTGSPLH